This T cell receptor (beta chain) was observed in a study of human thymus T cells. Thymus tissue was removed during corrective cardiac surgery. Data came from immunoSEQ multiplex PCR; TCRdb stores just in-frame clones and leaves some out. The sample consists of some 72,000 clones, 95% to 98% of them appearing once. From germline, CDR1 is MGHRA and CDR2 YSYEKL. The CDR3 sequence is 17 residues long. The J segment lost 2 bases and the V segment lost 2 bases, leaving 8 bases of the junction unmatched. The source material was thymus tissue. The chain joins TRBV4-1 to TRBJ2-1, with TRBD2 identical over 8 bases. The TCR originated in a boy under two years old with a congenital heart defect but otherwise immunologically healthy. CDR3 loop: CASSQKIAGSPYNEQFF. Written as DNA, the CDR3 is TGCGCCAGCAGCCAAAAGATAGCGGGGTCGCCCTACAATGAGCAGTTCTTC.